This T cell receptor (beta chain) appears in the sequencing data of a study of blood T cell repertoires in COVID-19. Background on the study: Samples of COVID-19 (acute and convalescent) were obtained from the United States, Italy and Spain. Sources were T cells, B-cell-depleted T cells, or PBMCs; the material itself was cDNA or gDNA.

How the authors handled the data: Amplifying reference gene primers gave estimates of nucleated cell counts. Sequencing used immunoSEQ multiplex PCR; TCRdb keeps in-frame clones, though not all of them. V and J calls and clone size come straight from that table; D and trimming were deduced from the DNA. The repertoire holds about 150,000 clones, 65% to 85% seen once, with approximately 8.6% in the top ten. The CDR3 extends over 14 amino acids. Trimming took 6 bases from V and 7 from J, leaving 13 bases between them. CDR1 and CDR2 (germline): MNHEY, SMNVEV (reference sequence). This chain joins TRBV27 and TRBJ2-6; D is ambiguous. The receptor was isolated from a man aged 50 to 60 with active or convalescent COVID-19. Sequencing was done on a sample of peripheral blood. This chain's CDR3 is CASRKYPGANVLTF. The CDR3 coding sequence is TGTGCCAGCAGGAAATACCCGGGTGCCAACGTCCTGACTTTC.